The rows below give T cell receptor beta chains drawn from one sample of a study of control samples from healthy donors and cancer patients. Data came from immunoSEQ multiplex PCR; TCRdb stores just in-frame clones and leaves some out. The table lists approximately 70,000 clones, roughly nine tenths of them singletons, with about 6% in the top ten. The sample taken for sequencing was PBMCs. These receptors all come from a man between 60 and 75 years old with colorectal cancer. The conserved cysteine and the conserved F or W are not part of the CDR3 here.

J	V	CDR3
TRBJ1-2	TRBV4-1	ASSQDREYYGYT
TRBJ2-1	TRBV19	ASSLGGSYNEQF
TRBJ2-2	TRBV30	AWSVGQGNTGELF
TRBJ2-7	TRBV29-1	SVEGDRQGNSYEQY
TRBJ2-2	TRBV5-1	ASSSSLAGGTPGELF
TRBJ2-1	TRBV5-1	ASTKGDEQF
TRBJ1-3	TRBV25-1	ASSEVGGTGNTIY
NA	TRBV2	ASRGQGSSYEQY
TRBJ1-3	TRBV10-2	ASSATGAGNTIY
TRBJ1-4	TRBV5-3	ARSPDRFNEKLF
TRBJ2-7	TRBV11-3	ASSLGGLAGPPYEQY
TRBJ1-1	TRBV27	ASSPAPQDTEAF
TRBJ1-6	TRBV23-1	ASSRKSTGEGSYNSPLH
TRBJ2-1	TRBV9	ASSVRSSGSGGDNEQF
TRBJ2-2	TRBV28	ASSGPGTVNTGELF
TRBJ2-7	TRBV20-1	SANEGSIYEQY
TRBJ1-2	TRBV6-2/TRBV6-3	ASSYGPYGYT
TRBJ1-2	TRBV14	ASSPFQGQGGYT
TRBJ2-7	TRBV18	ASSLGQYEQY
TRBJ2-5	TRBV24-1	ATSGGYQETQY
TRBJ1-1	TRBV7-9	ASSFGQGSAEAF
TRBJ1-1	TRBV6-5	ASSYLWTGLNTEAF
TRBJ1-6	TRBV5-1	ASTDNTGGSSPLH
TRBJ2-1	TRBV11-2	ASSLELAGIGQF
TRBJ2-3	TRBV19	ASMGRSDTQY
TRBJ2-3	TRBV12-5	ASGQTGFRPDTQY
TRBJ2-7	TRBV30	AWRRTGTTYEQY
TRBJ1-1	TRBV6-5	ASRNRAKNTEAF
TRBJ2-7	TRBV4-2	ASSQEAGARVYEQY
TRBJ2-1	TRBV7-9	ASNLAGAYNEQF
TRBJ2-2	TRBV7-7	ASSPRSGGYVGELF
TRBJ2-7	TRBV19	ASSIGGTAFTYEQY
TRBJ1-5	TRBV7-2	ASSLGGRGDQPQH
TRBJ1-1	TRBV11-3	ASSSRGTEAF
TRBJ1-1	TRBV5-1	ASSLDGMNTEAF
TRBJ1-5	TRBV4-2	ASSQVVASNQPQH
TRBJ1-5	TRBV4-3	ASGDGEQH
TRBJ2-3	TRBV9	ASSVEGGSTDTQY
TRBJ2-2	TRBV30	AWTAGGEVNTGELF
TRBJ1-5	TRBV30	AWSEIGLKPQH
TRBJ2-2	TRBV9	ASSAVGPGQGFLAGELF
TRBJ2-4	TRBV2	AGAPGPENIQY
TRBJ2-7	TRBV27	ASRRTGQNEQY
TRBJ2-7	TRBV18	ASSPRQATYEQY